The present TCR beta chain was sequenced within a study of cytomegalovirus exposure and HLA in healthy donors. General study results and limits: Through in vitro validation, three CMV-associated chains were shown to be specific for CMV antigens.

In germline, CDR1 is MGHRA, CDR2 YSYEKL. J gave up 1 base and V 4 bases, and 8 bases lay outside the gene matches. The CDR3 consists of 16 residues. As regards this clone: What it recognizes is unknown.

PCR primers comprised 60 Vbeta and 13 Jbeta primers. Repertoires were generated with immunoSEQ multiplex PCR, while TCRdb's copy carries only in-frame clones and drops some. This sample has about 130,000 clones, with approximately 80% found just once. Sequences were obtained from PBMCs. The sequence derives from a woman aged 40 to 50 in good health and CMV-seropositive. V gene TRBV4-1 combines with J gene TRBJ2-3, with 7 bases aligning to TRBD2. This CDR3 is CASSPWAGVRTDTQYF. For the CDR3, the DNA is TGCGCCAGCAGCCCATGGGCGGGGGTGCGCACAGATACGCAGTATTTT.